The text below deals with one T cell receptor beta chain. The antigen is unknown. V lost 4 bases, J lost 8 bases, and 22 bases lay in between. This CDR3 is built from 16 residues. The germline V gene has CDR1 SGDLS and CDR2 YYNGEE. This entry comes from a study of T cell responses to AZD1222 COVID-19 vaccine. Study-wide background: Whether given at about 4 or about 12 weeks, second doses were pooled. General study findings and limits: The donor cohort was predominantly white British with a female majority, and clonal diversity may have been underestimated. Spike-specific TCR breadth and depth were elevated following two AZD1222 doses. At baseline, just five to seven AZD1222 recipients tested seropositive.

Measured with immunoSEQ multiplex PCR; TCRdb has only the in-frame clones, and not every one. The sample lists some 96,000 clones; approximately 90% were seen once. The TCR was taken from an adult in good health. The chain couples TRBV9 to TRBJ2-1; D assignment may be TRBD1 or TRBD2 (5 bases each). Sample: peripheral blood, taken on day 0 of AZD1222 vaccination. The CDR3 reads CASSSRPGTWGDEQFF. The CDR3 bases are TGTGCCAGCAGCTCACGTCCCGGGACCTGGGGAGATGAGCAGTTCTTC.